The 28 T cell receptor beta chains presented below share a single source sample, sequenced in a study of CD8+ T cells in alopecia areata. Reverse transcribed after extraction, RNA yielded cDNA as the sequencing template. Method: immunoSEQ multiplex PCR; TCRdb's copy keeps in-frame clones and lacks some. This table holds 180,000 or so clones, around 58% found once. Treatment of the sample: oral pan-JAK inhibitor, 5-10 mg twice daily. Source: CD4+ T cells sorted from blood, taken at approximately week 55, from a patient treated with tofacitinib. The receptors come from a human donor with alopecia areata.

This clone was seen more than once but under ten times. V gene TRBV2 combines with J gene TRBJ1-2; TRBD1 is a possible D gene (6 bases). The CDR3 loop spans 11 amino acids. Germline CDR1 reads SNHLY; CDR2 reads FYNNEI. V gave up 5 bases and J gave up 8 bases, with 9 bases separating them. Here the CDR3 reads CASSTGRGYTF. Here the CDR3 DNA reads TGTGCCAGCAGTACAGGGAGGGGCTACACCTTC.

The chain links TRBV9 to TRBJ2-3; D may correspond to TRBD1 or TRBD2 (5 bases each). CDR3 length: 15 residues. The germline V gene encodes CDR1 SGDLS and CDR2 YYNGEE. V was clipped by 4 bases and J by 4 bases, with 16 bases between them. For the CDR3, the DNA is TGTGCCAGCAGCTCGACATGGGGGACGTCAGATACGCAGTATTTT. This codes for CASSSTWGTSDTQYF.

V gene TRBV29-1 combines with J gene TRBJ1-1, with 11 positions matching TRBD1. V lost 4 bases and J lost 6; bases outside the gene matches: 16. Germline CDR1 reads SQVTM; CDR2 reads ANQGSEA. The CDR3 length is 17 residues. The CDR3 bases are TGCAGCGTTGCCCTCAGGGTGACGGGACAGGGGGTCGCTGAAGCTTTCTTT. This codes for CSVALRVTGQGVAEAFF.

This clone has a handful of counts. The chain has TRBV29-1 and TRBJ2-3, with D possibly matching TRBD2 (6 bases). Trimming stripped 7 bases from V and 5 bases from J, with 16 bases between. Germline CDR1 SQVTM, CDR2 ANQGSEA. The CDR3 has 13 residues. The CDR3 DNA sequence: TGCAGCGCGGGAGATTGGGGCAGAGATACGCAGTATTTT. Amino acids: CSAGDWGRDTQYF.

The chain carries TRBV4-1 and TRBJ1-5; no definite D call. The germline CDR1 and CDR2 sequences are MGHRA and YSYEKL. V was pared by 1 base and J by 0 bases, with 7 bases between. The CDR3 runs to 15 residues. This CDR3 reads CASSQGQVSNQPQHF. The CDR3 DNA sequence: TGCGCCAGCAGCCAAGGGCAGGTTAGCAATCAGCCCCAGCATTTT.

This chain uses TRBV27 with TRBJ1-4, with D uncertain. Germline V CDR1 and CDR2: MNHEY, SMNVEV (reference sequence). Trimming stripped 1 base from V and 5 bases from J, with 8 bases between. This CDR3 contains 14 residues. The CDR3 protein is CASSLFPRNEKLFF. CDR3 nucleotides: TGTGCCAGCAGTTTATTCCCGCGGAATGAAAAACTGTTTTTT.

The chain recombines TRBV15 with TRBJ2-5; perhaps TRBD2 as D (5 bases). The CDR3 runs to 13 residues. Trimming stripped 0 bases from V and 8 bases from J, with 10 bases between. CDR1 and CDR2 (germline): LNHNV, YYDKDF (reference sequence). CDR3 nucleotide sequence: TGTGCCACCAGCAGAGATTTTCGGGAAACCCAGTACTTC. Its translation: CATSRDFRETQYF.

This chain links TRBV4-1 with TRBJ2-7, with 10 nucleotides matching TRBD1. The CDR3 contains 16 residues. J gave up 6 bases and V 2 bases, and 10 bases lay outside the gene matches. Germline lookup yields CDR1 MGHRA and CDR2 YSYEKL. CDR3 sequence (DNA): TGCGCCAGCAGCCAAACCCCCGGGACAGGGGCTGGCGAGCAGTACTTC. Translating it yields CASSQTPGTGAGEQYF.

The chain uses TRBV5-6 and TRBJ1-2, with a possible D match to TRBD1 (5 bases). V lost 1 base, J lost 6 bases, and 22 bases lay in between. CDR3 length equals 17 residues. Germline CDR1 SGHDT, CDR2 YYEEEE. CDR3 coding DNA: TGTGCCAGCAGCTTGATTTGGCAGGGAAGTAGAGTTAATGGCTACACCTTC. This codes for CASSLIWQGSRVNGYTF.

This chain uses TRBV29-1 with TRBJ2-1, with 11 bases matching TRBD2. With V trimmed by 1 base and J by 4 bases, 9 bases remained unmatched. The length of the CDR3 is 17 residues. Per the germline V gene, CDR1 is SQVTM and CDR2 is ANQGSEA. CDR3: CSVEGLTSGGQYNEQFF. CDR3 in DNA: TGCAGCGTTGAAGGTCTCACTAGCGGGGGCCAATACAATGAGCAGTTCTTC.

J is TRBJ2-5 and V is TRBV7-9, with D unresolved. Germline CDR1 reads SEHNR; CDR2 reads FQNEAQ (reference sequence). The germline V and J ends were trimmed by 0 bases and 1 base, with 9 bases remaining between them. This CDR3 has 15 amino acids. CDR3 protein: CASSLAAGIQETQYF. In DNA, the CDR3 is TGTGCCAGCAGCTTAGCCGCAGGAATCCAAGAGACCCAGTACTTC.

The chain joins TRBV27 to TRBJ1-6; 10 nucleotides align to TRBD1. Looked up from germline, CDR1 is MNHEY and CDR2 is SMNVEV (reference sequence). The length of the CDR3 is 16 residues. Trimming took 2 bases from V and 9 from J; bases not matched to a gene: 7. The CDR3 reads CASSLKTGTGVSPLHF. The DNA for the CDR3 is TGTGCCAGCAGTTTAAAAACCGGGACAGGGGTTTCACCCCTCCACTTT.

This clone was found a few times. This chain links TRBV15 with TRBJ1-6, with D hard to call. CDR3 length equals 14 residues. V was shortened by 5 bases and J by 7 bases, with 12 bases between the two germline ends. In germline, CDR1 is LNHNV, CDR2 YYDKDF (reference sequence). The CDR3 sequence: CATSVTTNNSPLHF. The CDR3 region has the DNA TGTGCCACCAGCGTTACGACGAACAATTCACCCCTCCACTTT.

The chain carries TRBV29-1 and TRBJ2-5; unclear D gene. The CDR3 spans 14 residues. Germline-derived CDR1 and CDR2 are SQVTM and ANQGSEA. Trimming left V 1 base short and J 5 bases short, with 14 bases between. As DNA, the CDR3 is TGCAGCGTTGAAGGGATGATAGCCTGGGAGACCCAGTACTTC. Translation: CSVEGMIAWETQYF.

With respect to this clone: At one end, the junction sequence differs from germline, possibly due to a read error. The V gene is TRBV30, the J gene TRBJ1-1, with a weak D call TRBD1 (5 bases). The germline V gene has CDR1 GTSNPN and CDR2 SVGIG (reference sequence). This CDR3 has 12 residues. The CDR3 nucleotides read TGTGCCTGGAGTCAGGGACCCACTAAAGCTTTCTTT. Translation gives CAWSQGPTKAFF.

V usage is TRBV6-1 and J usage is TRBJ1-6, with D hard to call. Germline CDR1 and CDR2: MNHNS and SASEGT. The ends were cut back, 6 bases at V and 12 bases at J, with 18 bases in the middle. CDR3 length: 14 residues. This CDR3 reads CASRDGSPNRPLHF. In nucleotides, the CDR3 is TGTGCCAGCAGAGACGGGTCCCCGAATCGACCCCTCCACTTT.

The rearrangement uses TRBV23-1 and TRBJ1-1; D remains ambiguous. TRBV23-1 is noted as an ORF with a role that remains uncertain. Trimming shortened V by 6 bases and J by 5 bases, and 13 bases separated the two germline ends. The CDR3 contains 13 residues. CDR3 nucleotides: TGCGCCAGCAGCATCGCGGGCTTGACTGAAGCTTTCTTT. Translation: CASSIAGLTEAFF.

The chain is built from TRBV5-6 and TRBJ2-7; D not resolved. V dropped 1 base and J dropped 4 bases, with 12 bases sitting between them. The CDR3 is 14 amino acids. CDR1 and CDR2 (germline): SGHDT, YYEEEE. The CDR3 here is CASSLFLVVYEQYF. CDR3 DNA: TGTGCCAGCAGCTTGTTCTTGGTCGTGTACGAGCAGTACTTC. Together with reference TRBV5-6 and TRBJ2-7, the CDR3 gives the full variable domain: DAGVTQSPTHLIKTRGQQVTLRCSPKSGHDTVSWYQQALGQGPQFIFQYYEEEERQRGNFPDRFSGHQFPNYSSELNVNALLLGDSALYLCASSLFLVVYEQYFGPGTRLTVT.

CDR3 coding DNA: TGTGCCAGCAGGGTGGACCTTAACTATGGCTACACCTTC. Translated: CASRVDLNYGYTF. V usage is TRBV2 and J usage is TRBJ1-2; D unresolved. The V end was cut by 6 bases, the J end by 1 base, with 9 bases between. Germline CDR1 reads SNHLY; CDR2 reads FYNNEI. The CDR3 contains 13 residues.

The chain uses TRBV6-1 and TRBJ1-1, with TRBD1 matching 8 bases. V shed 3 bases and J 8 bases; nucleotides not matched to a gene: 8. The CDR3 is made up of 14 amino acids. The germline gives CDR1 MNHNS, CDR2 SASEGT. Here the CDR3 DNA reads TGTGCCAGCAGTGAGAGAGTGGGACAGGCCGAAGCTTTCTTT. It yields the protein CASSERVGQAEAFF.

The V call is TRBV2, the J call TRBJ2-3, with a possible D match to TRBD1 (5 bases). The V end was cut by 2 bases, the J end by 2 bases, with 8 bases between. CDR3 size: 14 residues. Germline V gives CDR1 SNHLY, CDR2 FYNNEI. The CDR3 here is CASSELTDTDTQYF. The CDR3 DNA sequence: TGTGCCAGCAGTGAATTGACAGACACAGATACGCAGTATTTT.

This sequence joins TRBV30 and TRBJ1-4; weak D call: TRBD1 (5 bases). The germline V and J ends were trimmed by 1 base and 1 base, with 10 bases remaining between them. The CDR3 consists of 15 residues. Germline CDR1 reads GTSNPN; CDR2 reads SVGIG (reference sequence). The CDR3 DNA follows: TGTGCCTGGAGTGGGCACGGGGGAACTAATGAAAAACTGTTTTTT. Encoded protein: CAWSGHGGTNEKLFF.

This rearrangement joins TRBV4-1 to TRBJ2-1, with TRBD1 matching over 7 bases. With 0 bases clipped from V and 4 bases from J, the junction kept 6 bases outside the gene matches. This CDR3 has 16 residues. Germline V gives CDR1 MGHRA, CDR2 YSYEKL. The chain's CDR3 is CASSQDEGGGYNEQFF. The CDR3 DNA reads TGCGCCAGCAGCCAAGATGAAGGGGGCGGATACAATGAGCAGTTCTTC.

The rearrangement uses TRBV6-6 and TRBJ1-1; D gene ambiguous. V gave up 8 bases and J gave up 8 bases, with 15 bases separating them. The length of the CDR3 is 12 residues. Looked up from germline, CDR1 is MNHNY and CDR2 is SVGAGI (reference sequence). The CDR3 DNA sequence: TGTGCCAGCGAGCTAATGGGCCAAGAAGCTTTCTTT. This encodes CASELMGQEAFF.

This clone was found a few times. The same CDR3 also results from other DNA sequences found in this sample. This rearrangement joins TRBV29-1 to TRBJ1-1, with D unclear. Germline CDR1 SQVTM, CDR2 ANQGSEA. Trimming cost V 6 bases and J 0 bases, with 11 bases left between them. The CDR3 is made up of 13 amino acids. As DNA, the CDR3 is TGCAGCGTGGTTCTAAGAATGAACACTGAAGCTTTCTTT. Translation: CSVVLRMNTEAFF.

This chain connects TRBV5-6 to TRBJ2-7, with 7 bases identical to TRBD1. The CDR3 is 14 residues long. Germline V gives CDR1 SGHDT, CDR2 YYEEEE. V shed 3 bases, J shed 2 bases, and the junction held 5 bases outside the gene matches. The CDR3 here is CASSWDRTPYEQYF. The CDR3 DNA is TGTGCCAGCAGCTGGGACAGAACGCCCTACGAGCAGTACTTC.

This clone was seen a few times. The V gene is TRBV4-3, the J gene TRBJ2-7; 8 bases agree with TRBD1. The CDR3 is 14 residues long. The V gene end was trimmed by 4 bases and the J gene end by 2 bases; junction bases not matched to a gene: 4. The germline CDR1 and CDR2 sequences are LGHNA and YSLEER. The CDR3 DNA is TGCGCCAGCAGCCTGGGACAGGACACCTACGAGCAGTACTTC. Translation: CASSLGQDTYEQYF.

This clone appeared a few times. The CDR3 sequence is CASSFLDEQFF. CDR3 nucleotides: TGTGCCAGCAGCTTTCTTGATGAGCAGTTCTTC. This chain joins TRBV7-9 and TRBJ2-1, with D uncertain. This CDR3 contains 11 residues. Germline V gene data show CDR1 as SEHNR and CDR2 as FQNEAQ (reference sequence). The ends were cut back, 3 bases at V and 8 bases at J, with 5 bases in the middle.